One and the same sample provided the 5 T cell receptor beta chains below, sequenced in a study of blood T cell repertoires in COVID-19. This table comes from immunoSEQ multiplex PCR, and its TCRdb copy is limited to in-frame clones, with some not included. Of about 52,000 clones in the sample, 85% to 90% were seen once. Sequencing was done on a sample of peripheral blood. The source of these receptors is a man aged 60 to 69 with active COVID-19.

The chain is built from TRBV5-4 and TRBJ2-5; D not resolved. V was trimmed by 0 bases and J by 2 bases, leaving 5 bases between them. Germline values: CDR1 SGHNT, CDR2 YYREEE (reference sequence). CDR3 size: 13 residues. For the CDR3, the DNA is TGTGCCAGCAGCTTGGACCGGCAAGAGACCCAGTACTTC. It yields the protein CASSLDRQETQYF.

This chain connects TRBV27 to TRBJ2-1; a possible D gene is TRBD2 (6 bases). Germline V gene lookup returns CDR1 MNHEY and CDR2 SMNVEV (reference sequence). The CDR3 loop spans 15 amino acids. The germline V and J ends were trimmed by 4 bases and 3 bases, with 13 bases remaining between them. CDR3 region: CASSSGGAGYNEQFF. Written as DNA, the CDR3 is TGTGCCAGCAGTTCCGGGGGAGCAGGCTACAATGAGCAGTTCTTC.

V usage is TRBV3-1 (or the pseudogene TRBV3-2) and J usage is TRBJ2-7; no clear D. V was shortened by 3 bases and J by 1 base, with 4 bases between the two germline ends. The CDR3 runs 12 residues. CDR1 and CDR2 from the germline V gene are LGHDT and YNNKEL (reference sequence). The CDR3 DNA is TGTGCCAGCAGCCACCTTTCCTACGAGCAGTACTTC. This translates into CASSHLSYEQYF.

The CDR3 DNA reads TGTGCCAGCAGTTTTACGGACACTGAAGCTTTCTTT. Amino acids: CASSFTDTEAFF. The chain employs TRBV28 and TRBJ1-1, with unresolved D. The CDR3 runs to 12 residues. V was pared by 3 bases and J by 3 bases, with 5 bases between. Per germline, CDR1 MDHEN and CDR2 SYDVKM.

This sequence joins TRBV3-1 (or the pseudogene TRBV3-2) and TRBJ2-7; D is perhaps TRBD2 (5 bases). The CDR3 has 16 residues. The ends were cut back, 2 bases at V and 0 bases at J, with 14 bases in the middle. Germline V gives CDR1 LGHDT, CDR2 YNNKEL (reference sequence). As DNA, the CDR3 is TGTGCCAGCAGCCAATACGGGCGGACTGGCTCCTACGAGCAGTACTTC. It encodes CASSQYGRTGSYEQYF.